The next 4 T cell receptor beta chains were all read from a single sample in a study of CD8 T cells in Susac syndrome. The authors reverse transcribed about 0.5 to 1 ug RNA with random hexamers. MiXCR was run by TCRdb on the immunoSEQ multiplex PCR reads, yielding one entry per CDR3 protein. This sample has under 200,000 distinct CDR3 sequences, with nearly 97% found just once. Sequenced input: CD4+ T cells from PBMCs. Every receptor here comes from a human donor with Susac syndrome.

The chain has TRBV14 and TRBJ2-1; D gene ambiguous. The CDR3 is 11 amino acids. The germline V and J ends were trimmed by 1 base and 10 bases, with 5 bases remaining between them. Germline CDR1 reads SGHDN; CDR2 reads FVKESK. The CDR3 bases are TGTGCCAGCAGCCAAGTGCACGAGCAGTTCTTC. This sequence encodes CASSQVHEQFF.

The chain employs TRBV7-2 and TRBJ2-1, with TRBD2 matching 12 bases. Germline CDR1 SGHTA, CDR2 FQGNSA. The CDR3 loop spans 14 amino acids. Trimming took 4 bases from V and 12 from J; bases not matched to a gene: 7. The CDR3 DNA is TGTGCCAGCAGCTCCCTGACTAGCGGGGGCGGGCAGTTCTTC. It codes for CASSSLTSGGGQFF.

This clonotype appeared once. The genes are TRBV2 and TRBJ1-2, with 12 bases matching TRBD1. The V gene's germline CDR1 is SNHLY and CDR2 FYNNEI. The CDR3 has 17 amino acids. V lost 3 bases, J lost 4 bases, and 9 bases stayed unmatched. DNA for the CDR3: TGTGCCAGCAGTGACTGGAGGGACAGGGGGCTTGGCTATGGCTACACCTTC. Amino acid sequence: CASSDWRDRGLGYGYTF.

This sequence joins TRBV20-1 and TRBJ1-5; D is possibly TRBD1 (5 bases). CDR3 length: 14 amino acids. The V gene's germline CDR1 is DFQATT and CDR2 SNEGSKA (reference sequence). V gave up 3 bases and J gave up 7 bases, with 16 bases separating them. The chain's CDR3 is CSARAGSEWQPQHF. The CDR3 DNA is TGCAGTGCTAGGGCAGGGTCGGAATGGCAGCCCCAGCATTTT.